Below, 4 T cell receptor beta chains from the same sample are listed, as sequenced in a study of blood T cell repertoires in COVID-19. Sequencing was performed with immunoSEQ multiplex PCR; in TCRdb, only in-frame clones are kept and a portion is missing. The sample has about 200,000 clones, around nine tenths seen once. Sequencing was done on a sample of peripheral blood. The receptors here all came from a human donor in a cohort sampled during active COVID-19.

This clone came up once. This chain connects TRBV30 to TRBJ1-4; no reliable D call. The CDR3 runs to 13 residues. V lost 2 bases to trimming and J lost 5 bases, with 9 bases between them. Germline V lookup: CDR1 GTSNPN, CDR2 SVGIG (reference sequence). CDR3 in amino acids: CAWSSMLNEKLFF. In DNA form, the CDR3 reads TGTGCCTGGAGTAGCATGTTGAATGAAAAACTGTTTTTT.

V and J are TRBV6-5 and TRBJ2-7; 8 bases agree with TRBD1. CDR3 length: 15 residues. Germline V gives CDR1 MNHEY, CDR2 SVGAGI. The junction had 10 bases not matched to a gene; V was cut back by 5 bases and J by 4 bases. CDR3 loop: CASSRPGTGSYEQYF. The CDR3 nucleotides are TGTGCCAGCAGTCGACCCGGGACAGGAAGTTACGAGCAGTACTTC.

The chain links TRBV14 to TRBJ2-7, with 9 bases aligning to TRBD2. The trim removed 4 bases at V and 4 bases at J, leaving 14 bases unmatched. Germline lookup yields CDR1 SGHDN and CDR2 FVKESK. The length of the CDR3 is 17 residues. For the CDR3, the DNA is TGTGCCAGCAGCCGAGGGGGTGTGGCTAGCGGGAAATACGAGCAGTACTTC. Protein: CASSRGGVASGKYEQYF.

This chain uses TRBV13 with TRBJ2-7, with 9 bases lining up with TRBD2. This CDR3 has 17 residues. V was pared by 5 bases and J by 4 bases, with 15 bases of the junction left unmatched. Germline V gene lookup returns CDR1 PRHDT and CDR2 FYEKMQ (reference sequence). The CDR3 DNA reads TGTGCCAGCAGCCCGGCTCACACAAAGACTAGCGGTTACGAGCAGTACTTC. It specifies CASSPAHTKTSGYEQYF.